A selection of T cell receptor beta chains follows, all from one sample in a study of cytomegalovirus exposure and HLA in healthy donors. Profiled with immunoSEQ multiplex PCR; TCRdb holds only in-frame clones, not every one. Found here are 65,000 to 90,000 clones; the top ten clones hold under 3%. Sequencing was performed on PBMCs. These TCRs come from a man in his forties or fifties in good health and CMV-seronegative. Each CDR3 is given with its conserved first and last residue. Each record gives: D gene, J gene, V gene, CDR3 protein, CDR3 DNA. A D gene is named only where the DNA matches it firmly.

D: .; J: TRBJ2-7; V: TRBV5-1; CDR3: CASSPGLSGYEQYF; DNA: TGCGCCAGCAGCCCGGGGTTGTCAGGCTACGAGCAGTACTTC
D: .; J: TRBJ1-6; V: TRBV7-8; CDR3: CASSLALIGGSSPLHF; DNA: TGTGCCAGCAGCTTAGCATTAATTGGGGGCAGTTCACCCCTCCACTTT
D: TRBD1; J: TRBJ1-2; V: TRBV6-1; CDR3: CASRGDRDGYTF; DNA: TGTGCCAGCAGGGGGGACAGGGATGGCTACACCTTC
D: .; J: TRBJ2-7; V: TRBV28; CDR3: CASTGREGSEQYF; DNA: TGTGCCAGCACGGGGAGAGAAGGTTCCGAGCAGTACTTC
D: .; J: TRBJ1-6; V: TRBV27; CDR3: CASSLESSYNSPLHF; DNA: TGTGCCAGCAGTTTGGAGAGCTCCTATAATTCACCCCTCCACTTT
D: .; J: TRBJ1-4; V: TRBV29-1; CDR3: CSVREGANEKLFF; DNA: TGCAGCGTTCGGGAGGGGGCTAATGAAAAACTGTTTTTT
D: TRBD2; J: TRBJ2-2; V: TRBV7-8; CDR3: CASSLETSGGQNGELFF; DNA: TGTGCCAGCAGCTTAGAAACTAGCGGGGGCCAGAACGGGGAGCTGTTTTTT
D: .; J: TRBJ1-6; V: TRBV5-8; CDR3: CASSHSTVSYNSPLHF; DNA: TGTGCCAGCAGCCACTCGACAGTATCCTATAATTCACCCCTCCACTTT
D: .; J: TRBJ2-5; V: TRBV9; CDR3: CASSSRGGGDETQYF; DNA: TGTGCCAGCAGCTCCCGAGGTGGAGGCGACGAGACCCAGTACTTC
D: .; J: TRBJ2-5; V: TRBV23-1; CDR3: CASSQNFRPQDQETQYF; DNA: TGCGCCAGCAGTCAGAATTTCAGACCGCAGGACCAAGAGACCCAGTACTTC
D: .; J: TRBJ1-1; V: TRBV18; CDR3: CASSPDQDTEAFF; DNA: TGTGCCAGCTCACCAGATCAGGACACTGAAGCTTTCTTT
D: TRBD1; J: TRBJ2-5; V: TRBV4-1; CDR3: CASSQDTGTANQETQYF; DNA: TGCGCCAGCAGCCAAGATACTGGGACAGCTAACCAAGAGACCCAGTACTTC
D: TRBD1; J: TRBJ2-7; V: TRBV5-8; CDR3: CASSPGQDRAYEQYF; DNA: TGTGCCAGCAGCCCTGGCCAGGACAGGGCCTACGAGCAGTACTTC
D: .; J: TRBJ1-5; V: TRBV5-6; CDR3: CASSFRERDQPQHF; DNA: TGTGCCAGCAGCTTTCGAGAGAGGGATCAGCCCCAGCATTTT
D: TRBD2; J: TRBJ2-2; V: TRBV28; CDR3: CATRGGYTGELFF; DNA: TGTGCCACAAGGGGAGGGTACACCGGGGAGCTGTTTTTT
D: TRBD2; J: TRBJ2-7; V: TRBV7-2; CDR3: CASSRSPGGVTEQYF; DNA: TGTGCCAGCAGCCGTTCACCGGGGGGGGTGACCGAGCAGTACTTC